A single sample gave rise to the 7 T cell receptor beta chains below, sequenced in a study of cytomegalovirus exposure and HLA in healthy donors. Libraries were prepared by immunoSEQ multiplex PCR; TCRdb keeps only in-frame clonotypes and omits some of them. The table includes approximately 120,000 clones, around 94% detected once. The sequencing sample was made of PBMCs. Receptor source: a woman aged 18-29 years in good health and CMV-seronegative.

The rearrangement joins TRBV30 to TRBJ2-1, with a weak D call TRBD1 (5 bases). The CDR3 is made up of 15 amino acids. Trimming took 0 bases from V and 5 from J, leaving 14 bases between them. The V gene's germline CDR1 is GTSNPN and CDR2 SVGIG (reference sequence). CDR3 sequence (DNA): TGTGCCTGGAGTGTTTTGGGCCAGGGAAACAATGAGCAGTTCTTC. This translates into CAWSVLGQGNNEQFF. Filled out from reference TRBV30 and TRBJ2-1, the complete variable domain reads SQTIHQWPATLVQPVGSPLSLECTVEGTSNPNLYWYRQAAGRGLQLLFYSVGIGQISSEVPQNLSASRPQDRQFILSSKKLLLSDSGFYLCAWSVLGQGNNEQFFGPGTRLTVL.

The V call is TRBV30, the J call TRBJ1-2, with 9 bases identical to TRBD1. The CDR3 runs to 13 residues. Germline trimming cut 0 bases from V and 8 bases from J; bases unmatched to any gene: 4. Germline V gene sequence: CDR1 GTSNPN, CDR2 SVGIG (reference sequence). The CDR3 here is CAWSVQGARGYTF. The CDR3 DNA sequence: TGTGCCTGGAGTGTACAGGGGGCGCGGGGCTACACCTTC. The whole variable domain, remainder taken from reference TRBV30 and TRBJ1-2, is SQTIHQWPATLVQPVGSPLSLECTVEGTSNPNLYWYRQAAGRGLQLLFYSVGIGQISSEVPQNLSASRPQDRQFILSSKKLLLSDSGFYLCAWSVQGARGYTFGSGTRLTVV.

The chain uses TRBV6-1 and TRBJ1-2; 10 nucleotides align to TRBD1. Germline V gene sequence: CDR1 MNHNS, CDR2 SASEGT. The CDR3 spans 15 residues. The trim removed 6 bases at V and 5 bases at J, leaving 9 bases unmatched. In DNA, the CDR3 is TGTGCCAGCAGGGGGGGACAGGGGCAATTGTATGGCTACACCTTC. It specifies CASRGGQGQLYGYTF.

This chain's CDR3 is CASGTGASNQPQHF. CDR3 bases: TGTGCCAGCGGGACAGGGGCTAGCAATCAGCCCCAGCATTTT. The chain has TRBV6-5 and TRBJ1-5; 10 bases fit TRBD1. The CDR3 covers 14 residues. J lost 0 bases, V lost 8 bases, and 1 base had no gene match. The germline V gene encodes CDR1 MNHEY and CDR2 SVGAGI.

The chain employs TRBV2 and TRBJ1-3, with no clear D. V dropped 4 bases and J dropped 0 bases, with 7 bases sitting between them. The CDR3 totals 14 residues. Germline values: CDR1 SNHLY, CDR2 FYNNEI. This CDR3 reads CASSARSSGNTIYF. CDR3 nucleotides: TGTGCCAGCAGTGCACGGAGCTCTGGAAACACCATATATTTT.

Written as DNA, the CDR3 is TGCAGCGTGGCACAAGAGACCCAGTACTTC. It specifies CSVAQETQYF. The V and J genes are TRBV29-1 and TRBJ2-5; D call uncertain. This CDR3 comprises 10 residues. Per the germline V gene, CDR1 is SQVTM and CDR2 is ANQGSEA. Trimming took 6 bases from V and 2 from J, leaving 4 bases between them.

The J gene is TRBJ2-7, the V gene TRBV5-1, with TRBD2 matching over 10 bases. Germline V lookup: CDR1 SGHRS, CDR2 YFSETQ. The CDR3 loop spans 15 amino acids. Trimming removed 0 bases from V and 6 bases from J; junction bases left unmatched: 6. The CDR3 is CASSLGQREGLEQYF. The CDR3 DNA reads TGCGCCAGCAGCTTGGGTCAGCGGGAGGGCCTCGAGCAGTACTTC.